Below are 32 T cell receptor beta chains sequenced from a single sample in a study of T cells in Graves' hyperthyroidism and ophthalmopathy. RNA transcripts gave rise to amplified TCR beta CDR3 regions. Carried out on the TCR CDR3, a first-round RT-PCR used the HTBI primer set. TCRdb reprocessed the multiplex PCR reads via MiXCR and lists one record per CDR3 protein. The profile shows 600,000 to 800,000 distinct CDR3 sequences, under 45% of them singletons. Sequenced sample: blood. The receptors were gathered from a woman in her thirties or forties with Graves' hyperthyroidism.

Note on this clonotype: It may be a read error: a sequence one base away is much more abundant. The chain recombines TRBV20-1 with TRBJ1-1; the D is unclear. V lost 7 bases and J lost 2, with 14 bases in between. The length of the CDR3 is 13 residues. CDR1 DFQATT and CDR2 SNEGSKA come from the germline V gene (reference sequence). CDR3 DNA sequence: TGCAGTGTTAGCGAGGACGGAAACACTGAAGCTTTCTTT. It codes for CSVSEDGNTEAFF.

This clonotype has at least ten counts. The V gene is TRBV10-3, the J gene TRBJ2-5; no definite D call. CDR3 length: 11 amino acids. Germline V gives CDR1 ENHRY, CDR2 SYGVKD. The germline V and J ends were trimmed by 3 bases and 5 bases, with 4 bases remaining between them. The DNA for the CDR3 is TGTGCCATCAGTGAAACCGAGACCCAGTACTTC. It is translated as CAISETETQYF.

This clonotype was seen repeatedly, ten times or more. The chain joins TRBV6-2 or TRBV6-3 to TRBJ1-5; D gene uncertain. Germline CDR1 is MNHEY and CDR2 is SVGEGT. The CDR3 has 14 residues. V was shortened by 5 bases and J by 0 bases, with 8 bases between the two germline ends. The DNA of the CDR3 is TGTGCCAGCAGTACGTGGTATAGCAATCAGCCCCAGCATTTT. Protein sequence: CASSTWYSNQPQHF.

Turning to this clonotype: A much more abundant neighbour one base away suggests this may be a read error. No conserved phenylalanine or tryptophan ends this CDR3, so it is likely a read error. The V gene is TRBV12-3 or TRBV12-4, the J gene TRBJ1-1; D is uncertain. With 5 bases removed from V and 6 bases from J, the gap between germline ends came to 13 bases. The CDR3 is 13 residues long. Written as DNA, the CDR3 is TGTGCCAGCAGTCCTTACCTCAGAGCTGAAGCTTTCTCT. Its protein is CASSPYLRAEAFS.

This clonotype was observed at least ten times. This chain joins TRBV19 and TRBJ2-7; D perhaps matches TRBD1 (6 bases). CDR1 is LNHDA, CDR2 SQIVND, per germline (reference sequence). The V end was cut by 5 bases, the J end by 7 bases, with 12 bases between. The CDR3 is 12 amino acids. The CDR3, as DNA: TGTGCCAGTAGTCCTACGGACAGAGAGCAGTACTTC. This gives the protein CASSPTDREQYF.

For this clonotype: A much larger clone is a single base away; this may be a read error. The chain joins TRBV29-1 to TRBJ2-7; D could derive from TRBD1 or TRBD2 (6 bases each). Trimming removed 1 base from V and 3 bases from J, with 16 bases in between. The CDR3 runs to 15 residues. Germline V lookup: CDR1 SQVTM, CDR2 ANQGSEA. The CDR3 DNA reads as TGCAGCGTTGAAGGAAACCTAGAGGGGGGCTACGAGCAGTACTTC. As protein: CSVEGNLEGGYEQYF.

Concerning this clonotype: Possible read error: a much larger clone is one base away. This rearrangement joins TRBV15 to TRBJ1-5, with D uncertain. Germline-derived CDR1 and CDR2 are LNHNV and YYDKDF (reference sequence). This CDR3 has 14 amino acids. V was trimmed by 0 bases and J by 0 bases, leaving 3 bases between them. This chain's CDR3 is CATSRDHSNQPQHF. For the CDR3, the DNA is TGTGCCACCAGCAGAGATCATAGCAATCAGCCCCAGCATTTT.

The genes are TRBV7-2 and TRBJ2-3; possible D gene TRBD1, 6 bases. This CDR3 spans 14 amino acids. Trimming took off 5 bases at V and 2 bases at J, with 11 bases between the two ends. Looked up from germline, CDR1 is SGHTA and CDR2 is FQGNSA. CDR3 region: CASSADSFTDTQYF. The CDR3 DNA sequence: TGTGCCAGCAGCGCGGACAGTTTCACAGATACGCAGTATTTT.

This clonotype was detected ten times or more. The chain is built from TRBV2 and TRBJ1-1; D remains ambiguous. Germline CDR1 is SNHLY and CDR2 is FYNNEI. This CDR3 contains 15 residues. V lost 8 bases to trimming and J lost 1 base, with 17 bases between them. The CDR3 coding sequence is TGTGCCAGCGTACCCCCCCGTGCGGGGAACACTGAAGCTTTCTTT. It is translated as CASVPPRAGNTEAFF. Based on the CDR3 plus reference TRBV2 and TRBJ1-1, the full variable domain is EPEVTQTPSHQVTQMGQEVILRCVPISNHLYFYWYRQILGQKVEFLVSFYNNEISEKSEIFDDQFSVERPDGSNFTLKIRSTKLEDSAMYFCASVPPRAGNTEAFFGQGTRLTVV.

Only a few counts were recorded for this clonotype. The CDR3 here is CASSRRPGMNTEAFF. The CDR3 DNA reads TGTGCCAGCAGCCGGAGGCCGGGGATGAACACTGAAGCTTTCTTT. The V call is TRBV7-2, the J call TRBJ1-1; no definite D call. The length of the CDR3 is 15 residues. The V and J ends lost 5 bases and 0 bases respectively, with 13 bases between them. CDR1 and CDR2 (germline): SGHTA, FQGNSA.

The chain combines TRBV28 with TRBJ1-2; TRBD1 is a possible D gene (5 bases). The CDR3 has 13 residues. Germline lookup yields CDR1 MDHEN and CDR2 SYDVKM. Trimming took 1 base from V and 8 from J, leaving 11 bases between them. The CDR3 bases are TGTGCCAGCAGTTTATCCCGAGCAGGGGGCTACACCTTC. It codes for CASSLSRAGGYTF.

The chain uses TRBV5-1 and TRBJ1-4, with D uncertain. This CDR3 contains 11 residues. The germline V gene encodes CDR1 SGHRS and CDR2 YFSETQ. The V end lost 5 bases, the J end lost 8 bases, and 7 bases lay between the germline ends. The chain's CDR3 is CASRGYEKLFF. CDR3 DNA sequence: TGCGCCAGCAGAGGGTACGAAAAACTGTTTTTT.

CDR3 DNA sequence: TGCGCCAGCAGCCAAGATGGGAGGGGAGGCGGCTACACCTTC. Protein product: CASSQDGRGGGYTF. The V call is TRBV5-1, the J call TRBJ1-2; TRBD1 is a possible D gene (5 bases). Germline V lookup: CDR1 SGHRS, CDR2 YFSETQ. The V gene lost 4 bases and the J gene lost 8 bases, with 18 bases spanning the gap. The CDR3 sequence is 14 residues long.

The table lists this clonotype with a few counts. The chain combines TRBV11-2 with TRBJ1-6; D remains ambiguous. CDR1 SGHAT and CDR2 FQNNGV come from the germline V gene. Trimming removed 3 bases at V and 7 bases at J, with 13 bases between. The CDR3 runs 15 residues. CDR3 protein: CASSFMAEPNSPLHF. As DNA, the CDR3 is TGTGCCAGCAGCTTCATGGCAGAGCCAAATTCACCCCTCCACTTT.

This clonotype was seen ten or more times. V usage is TRBV9 and J usage is TRBJ2-2; no firm D call. V was pared by 0 bases and J by 5 bases, with 5 bases between. Germline V lookup: CDR1 SGDLS, CDR2 YYNGEE. This CDR3 is built from 13 residues. The CDR3 region is CASSVGWTGELFF. In nucleotides, the CDR3 is TGTGCCAGCAGCGTAGGTTGGACCGGGGAGCTGTTTTTT.

Comments on this clonotype: The CDR3 does not end in the conserved phenylalanine or tryptophan, so this is likely a read error. This sequence joins TRBV9 and TRBJ2-2; tentative D call: TRBD2 (6 bases). CDR1 SGDLS and CDR2 YYNGEE come from the germline V gene. The CDR3 totals 12 residues. The CDR3 sequence is CASSENTGGLFL. In DNA form, the CDR3 reads TGTGCCAGCAGCGAGAACACCGGGGGGCTGTTTCTT.

The chain combines TRBV20-1 with TRBJ2-5, with 8 bases matching TRBD2. V lost 2 bases, J lost 3 bases, and 8 bases stayed unmatched. CDR1 DFQATT and CDR2 SNEGSKA come from the germline V gene (reference sequence). The CDR3 has 15 amino acids. CDR3 region: CSARQVIAGKETQYF. In DNA, the CDR3 is TGCAGTGCTAGACAAGTAATAGCGGGGAAAGAGACCCAGTACTTC.

A few counts support this clonotype. Since a much larger clone is just one base distant, this may be a read error. This sequence joins TRBV2 and TRBJ2-7; no firm D call. The V gene lost 6 bases and the J gene lost 5 bases, with 5 bases spanning the gap. This CDR3 contains 10 residues. Germline V gene lookup returns CDR1 SNHLY and CDR2 FYNNEI. The CDR3 spells CASRYHEQYF. For the CDR3, the DNA is TGTGCCAGCAGGTACCACGAGCAGTACTTC. The full variable domain, its missing parts supplied by reference TRBV2 and TRBJ2-7, is EPEVTQTPSHQVTQMGQEVILRCVPISNHLYFYWYRQILGQKVEFLVSFYNNEISEKSEIFDDQFSVERPDGSNFTLKIRSTKLEDSAMYFCASRYHEQYFGPGTRLTVT.

A remark on this clonotype: One end of the junction is discordant with germline, which a read error may explain. J is TRBJ1-5 and V is TRBV9; TRBD1 aligns across 7 bases. CDR3 length: 15 residues. In germline, CDR1 is SGDLS, CDR2 YYNGEE. This CDR3 reads CAGSVGGRAYQPQHF. The CDR3 DNA is TGTGCCGGCAGCGTAGGGGGCAGGGCATATCAGCCCCAGCATTTT.

This clonotype showed up just a few times. The rearrangement links TRBV18 to TRBJ1-2; D gene ambiguous. This CDR3 comprises 13 residues. V lost 0 bases and J lost 8, with 10 bases in between. CDR1 and CDR2 from the germline V gene are KGHSH and LQKENI. CDR3 amino acids: CASSPPWAQGYTF. The CDR3 DNA reads as TGTGCCAGCTCACCACCTTGGGCGCAGGGCTACACCTTC.

This clonotype was seen more than once but under ten times. The rearrangement uses TRBV12-3 or TRBV12-4 and TRBJ2-7; 8 positions agree with TRBD2. V dropped 6 bases and J dropped 2; count of bases not matched to a gene: 15. The CDR3 contains 17 residues. The CDR3 DNA sequence: TGTGCCAGCAGCCCCGGCGGGTTTAGCGGGACAACCTACGAGCAGTACTTC. It codes for CASSPGGFSGTTYEQYF.

This chain uses TRBV2 with TRBJ2-1; TRBD2 matches at 10 bases. V gave up 3 bases and J gave up 6 bases; unmatched junction bases: 8. The germline CDR1 and CDR2 sequences are SNHLY and FYNNEI. The CDR3 is 16 residues long. CDR3 coding DNA: TGTGCCAGCAGTGATTCCAGCGGGAGGGCAAGCAATGAGCAGTTCTTC. It codes for CASSDSSGRASNEQFF.

The chain is built from TRBV6-1 and TRBJ2-2; no clear D. Trimming took off 7 bases at V and 6 bases at J, with 15 bases between the two ends. Per germline, CDR1 MNHNS and CDR2 SASEGT. The CDR3 runs to 14 residues. The CDR3 DNA is TGTGCCAGCATCCCCCTAAGGTTTCCCGGGGAGCTGTTTTTT. This sequence encodes CASIPLRFPGELFF.

The chain combines TRBV3-1 with TRBJ1-2; TRBD1 matches 9 bases. CDR1 and CDR2 (germline): LGHDT, YNNKEL (reference sequence). This CDR3 has 15 residues. V lost 4 bases and J lost 3; bases outside the gene matches: 6. The CDR3, as DNA: TGTGCCAGCAGCCCTGGGACAGGGTATCACTATGGCTACACCTTC. Translation: CASSPGTGYHYGYTF.

The chain has TRBV18 and TRBJ2-5; D is uncertain. CDR1 is KGHSH, CDR2 LQKENI, per germline. The CDR3 is made up of 12 amino acids. V was shortened by 2 bases and J by 5 bases, with 6 bases between the two germline ends. Here the CDR3 DNA reads TGTGCCAGCTCACCAGGAGAGGAGACCCAGTACTTC. It is translated as CASSPGEETQYF.

V usage is TRBV13 and J usage is TRBJ2-5, with 8 bases identical to TRBD2. The germline V gene encodes CDR1 PRHDT and CDR2 FYEKMQ (reference sequence). J gave up 5 bases and V 5 bases, and 4 bases lay outside the gene matches. CDR3 length: 13 residues. CDR3 DNA: TGTGCCAGCAGCCGCGGGGGGCACGAGACCCAGTACTTC. It is translated as CASSRGGHETQYF.

This clonotype was observed at least ten times. This chain uses TRBV19 with TRBJ1-2, with unresolved D. Germline V gene lookup returns CDR1 LNHDA and CDR2 SQIVND (reference sequence). This CDR3 spans 13 amino acids. V shed 6 bases and J shed 4 bases, with 12 bases lying between them. In DNA form, the CDR3 reads TGTGCCAGTAGGGCCGGCGCGTCCTATGGCTACACCTTC. It is translated as CASRAGASYGYTF.

This clonotype was seen a handful of times. The rearrangement links TRBV19 to TRBJ1-5; D is perhaps TRBD1 (6 bases). V was shortened by 5 bases and J by 0 bases, with 14 bases between the two germline ends. There are 16 residues in the CDR3. Germline V gives CDR1 LNHDA, CDR2 SQIVND (reference sequence). This CDR3 is CASSLHRDISNQPQHF. Here the CDR3 DNA reads TGTGCCAGTAGTCTCCACCGGGACATTAGCAATCAGCCCCAGCATTTT.

This clonotype was counted at least ten times. This chain connects TRBV7-9 to TRBJ1-1, with TRBD1 matching 7 bases. CDR1 and CDR2 from the germline V gene are SEHNR and FQNEAQ (reference sequence). The CDR3 consists of 14 residues. V lost 3 bases and J lost 5; bases outside the gene matches: 6. The CDR3 sequence is CASSFEGAGTEAFF. CDR3 bases: TGTGCCAGCAGCTTTGAGGGGGCTGGGACTGAAGCTTTCTTT.

V usage is TRBV12-3 or TRBV12-4 and J usage is TRBJ1-2; D is uncertain. The V end lost 6 bases, the J end lost 0 bases, and 14 bases lay between the germline ends. The CDR3 totals 15 residues. The CDR3, as DNA: TGTGCCAGCAGATTTACACTCGCGACTAACTATGGCTACACCTTC. Encoded protein: CASRFTLATNYGYTF.

This clonotype was counted a few times. The genes are TRBV19 and TRBJ2-6; 9 bases are shared with TRBD1. V lost 1 base, J lost 2 bases, and 3 bases stayed unmatched. Germline loops: CDR1 LNHDA, CDR2 SQIVND (reference sequence). The CDR3 contains 17 residues. Written as DNA, the CDR3 is TGTGCCAGTAGTATAGGACAGGGGGTTACTGGGGCCAACGTCCTGACTTTC. It encodes CASSIGQGVTGANVLTF. Full variable domain (rest looked up from reference TRBV19 and TRBJ2-6): DGGITQSPKYLFRKEGQNVTLSCEQNLNHDAMYWYRQDPGQGLRLIYYSQIVNDFQKGDIAEGYSVSREKKESFPLTVTSAQKNPTAFYLCASSIGQGVTGANVLTFGAGSRLTVL.

V and J are TRBV10-2 and TRBJ2-7; D unresolved. The CDR3 loop spans 14 amino acids. Trimming pared 6 bases from V and 2 bases from J, leaving 14 bases between. Germline V lookup: CDR1 WSHSY, CDR2 SAAADI. The CDR3 DNA reads TGCGCCAGCAGGCAGACCGGCGACGCCTACGAGCAGTACTTC. It codes for CASRQTGDAYEQYF.